The clone carrying this T cell receptor beta chain has just one count. What it binds is not known. TCRdb processed the 5' RACE reads anew with MiXCR; each CDR3 protein has one entry. The sample includes approximately 150,000 distinct CDR3 sequences, around two fifths of them seen just once. This record belongs to a study of CD8 T cells in ankylosing spondylitis. Study conclusions and caveats: Clones tied to disease were said to be significantly enriched in matched ankylosing spondylitis synovial fluid.

Between the trimmed V and J ends, which lost 1 base and 3 bases, there was a span of 12 bases. Germline CDR1 reads MNHNS; CDR2 reads SASEGT. The CDR3 loop spans 15 amino acids. The genes are TRBV6-1 and TRBJ1-1; D is possibly TRBD1 (5 bases). The specimen was synovial fluid, either unsorted or a sorted T cell fraction (not recorded which). The source of this sequence is a male donor with ankylosing spondylitis. The chain's CDR3 is CASSEGLGTYTEAFF. The CDR3 coding sequence is TGTGCCAGCAGTGAAGGTTTAGGGACCTACACTGAAGCTTTCTTT.